This T cell receptor (beta chain) was found in a study of T cells after yellow fever vaccination. This clonotype was recorded many times. Its antigen is not known. TCRdb used MiXCR to reprocess the 5' RACE reads, holding one entry per CDR3 protein. The sample consists of roughly 150,000 distinct CDR3 sequences, approximately 7.7% of them appearing once. Notes on the study in general: Post-booster samples contained most primary-vaccination clones (about 96% CD4, roughly 88% CD8). Weaker overall was a secondary response that nonetheless peaked faster, on day 5 versus 15.

There are 17 residues in the CDR3. Germline V gene data show CDR1 as KGHDR and CDR2 as SFDVKD. Trimming cost V 3 bases and J 5 bases; bases outside gene matches: 10. This sequence joins TRBV24-1 and TRBJ2-3; 10 positions match TRBD2. The TCR sequence derives from a man under 40 who received the YFV17D yellow fever vaccine. The source was CD4+ T cells sorted from PBMCs, collected 5 days after the yellow fever booster vaccination. This CDR3 reads CATSDPAPSGRIDTQYF. CDR3 DNA: TGTGCCACCAGTGATCCCGCCCCTAGCGGGAGAATAGATACGCAGTATTTT.